There are a few counts of the clone carrying this T cell receptor (beta chain). This specimen comes from a study of shared clonotypes between healthy human individuals. This CDR3 spans 16 amino acids. From germline, CDR1 is SGHDN and CDR2 FVKESK. Unmatched junction bases numbered 10, after V lost 0 bases and J lost 10 bases. Sequenced by immunoSEQ multiplex PCR; TCRdb stores in-frame clones only, minus some. The table has roughly 680,000 clones, roughly two thirds seen once. The sequence was obtained from a woman aged 30 to 39 in good health. The chain couples TRBV14 to TRBJ2-1, with 9 bases identical to TRBD2. Sequencing used memory CD4+ T cells sorted from blood. Subset of the sample: CD45RA-negative fraction. The CDR3 DNA reads as TGTGCCAGCAGCCAAGATTGGAGCGGGAGGAGAGTAGAGCAGTTCTTC. It is translated as CASSQDWSGRRVEQFF.